The 13 T cell receptor beta chains in this list originate from one sample, sequenced in a study of blood T cell repertoires in COVID-19. Generated by immunoSEQ multiplex PCR, the TCRdb table keeps only in-frame clones and is missing some. Of 100,000 to 130,000 clones in the sample, about 85% were seen once. The sequencing sample was made of peripheral blood. All receptors derive from a woman between 65 and 79 years old with acute or convalescent COVID-19.

This rearrangement joins TRBV19 to TRBJ1-5, with 7 bases fitting TRBD1. Germline CDR1 reads LNHDA; CDR2 reads SQIVND (reference sequence). V lost 5 bases and J lost 7; bases outside the gene matches: 11. CDR3 length: 15 amino acids. The CDR3 sequence: CASSSRTGSGQPQHF. CDR3 bases: TGTGCCAGTAGTTCCCGGACAGGATCAGGGCAGCCCCAGCATTTT. Filled out from reference TRBV19 and TRBJ1-5, the complete variable domain reads DGGITQSPKYLFRKEGQNVTLSCEQNLNHDAMYWYRQDPGQGLRLIYYSQIVNDFQKGDIAEGYSVSREKKESFPLTVTSAQKNPTAFYLCASSSRTGSGQPQHFGDGTRLSIL.

The chain employs TRBV11-2 and TRBJ2-7; 8 nucleotides align to TRBD1. The CDR3 length is 16 residues. Germline CDR1 is SGHAT and CDR2 is FQNNGV. Germline trimming cut 0 bases from V and 0 bases from J; bases unmatched to any gene: 4. CDR3 residues: CASSLERTGPSYEQYF. In DNA, the CDR3 is TGTGCCAGCAGCTTAGAAAGGACAGGGCCCTCCTACGAGCAGTACTTC.

This clone was counted between two and nine times. This chain joins TRBV11-1 and TRBJ1-1, with TRBD1 identical over 9 bases. The V gene's germline CDR1 is SGHAT and CDR2 FQDESV (reference sequence). J gave up 1 base and V 5 bases, and 2 bases lay outside the gene matches. The CDR3 loop spans 14 amino acids. The CDR3 spells CASSLDRGNTEAFF. The CDR3 bases are TGTGCCAGCAGCCTGGACAGGGGGAACACTGAAGCTTTCTTT.

J is TRBJ1-3 and V is TRBV5-4; 7 nucleotides match TRBD1. This CDR3 has 15 amino acids. V was pared by 0 bases and J by 4 bases, with 4 bases of the junction left unmatched. Germline loops: CDR1 SGHNT, CDR2 YYREEE (reference sequence). CDR3 nucleotides: TGTGCCAGCAGCTTGGGACAGGGTGGCGGAAACACCATATATTTT. Protein product: CASSLGQGGGNTIYF.

This chain uses TRBV9 with TRBJ2-7; possibly TRBD1 for D (6 bases). The CDR3 extends over 14 amino acids. V was pared by 4 bases and J by 7 bases, with 18 bases between. Per germline, CDR1 SGDLS and CDR2 YYNGEE. The chain's CDR3 is CASSLGAGRREQYF. The CDR3 region has the DNA TGTGCCAGCAGCCTGGGGGCAGGGCGTCGTGAGCAGTACTTC.

This clone appeared a few times. This CDR3 is also generated by other DNA sequences in the sample. The rearrangement uses TRBV6-2 or TRBV6-3 and TRBJ1-4, with no clear D. Germline V gene sequence: CDR1 MNHEY, CDR2 SVGEGT. The CDR3 loop spans 13 amino acids. V was trimmed by 0 bases and J by 10 bases, leaving 9 bases between them. The DNA of the CDR3 is TGTGCCAGCAGTTACTCGGTGGGAGGAAAACTGTTTTTT. This codes for CASSYSVGGKLFF.

The chain's CDR3 is CASSYPTGSYEQYV. The CDR3 DNA follows: TGTGCCAGCAGTTACCCGACGGGATCCTACGAGCAGTACGTC. The chain carries TRBV6-5 and TRBJ2-7; tentatively, D is TRBD2 (5 bases). Trimming stripped 2 bases from V and 1 base from J, with 9 bases between. CDR1 MNHEY and CDR2 SVGAGI come from the germline V gene. CDR3 size: 14 residues.

The chain is built from TRBV11-2 and TRBJ2-7; 7 nucleotides agree with TRBD2. Trimming cost V 5 bases and J 3 bases; bases outside gene matches: 10. The CDR3 has 15 residues. Germline CDR1 SGHAT, CDR2 FQNNGV. CDR3 loop: CASSEGGLAGYEQYF. Written as DNA, the CDR3 is TGTGCCAGCAGCGAGGGAGGGCTGGCAGGCTACGAGCAGTACTTC.

The CDR3 DNA follows: TGCGCCAGCAGCTTGGGACTGAACTACGAGCAGTACTTC. It specifies CASSLGLNYEQYF. V usage is TRBV5-1 and J usage is TRBJ2-7; unclear D gene. Germline CDR1 is SGHRS and CDR2 is YFSETQ. This CDR3 spans 13 amino acids. The V and J ends lost 0 bases and 3 bases respectively, with 7 bases between them.

The V gene is TRBV2, the J gene TRBJ2-2; 11 bases map to TRBD2. The V gene end was trimmed by 5 bases and the J gene end by 5 bases; junction bases not matched to a gene: 7. Germline CDR1 and CDR2: SNHLY and FYNNEI. CDR3 length: 16 amino acids. DNA for the CDR3: TGTGCCAGCAGTACTAGACTAGCGGGAAGGACCGGGGAGCTGTTTTTT. It encodes CASSTRLAGRTGELFF.

This sequence joins TRBV30 and TRBJ1-2; TRBD1 agrees at 12 bases. V was clipped by 0 bases and J by 8 bases; unmatched bases: 1. The CDR3 sequence is 13 residues long. Germline V lookup: CDR1 GTSNPN, CDR2 SVGIG (reference sequence). CDR3 coding DNA: TGTGCCTGGAGTGTGGGGACAGGGGGCGGCTACACCTTC. Encoded protein: CAWSVGTGGGYTF.

This clone was picked up one time. CDR3 sequence (DNA): TGTGCCAGCAGCCAATTTAAGCGATCCGAAAGCTCCTACGAGCAGTACTTC. This encodes CASSQFKRSESSYEQYF. The chain has TRBV16 and TRBJ2-7; D remains ambiguous. The V end was cut by 1 base, the J end by 0 bases, with 16 bases between. The CDR3 length is 17 residues. CDR1 KGHSY and CDR2 FQNENV come from the germline V gene.

J is TRBJ2-7 and V is TRBV5-4, with 8 bases matching TRBD1. Germline CDR1 is SGHNT and CDR2 is YYREEE (reference sequence). The CDR3 runs 15 residues. Trimming at V came to 0 bases and at J to 5 bases, leaving 7 bases not matched to a gene. The CDR3 coding sequence is TGTGCCAGCAGCTTGGGACAGGGGAACGAGGACGAGCAGTACGTC. This sequence encodes CASSLGQGNEDEQYV.